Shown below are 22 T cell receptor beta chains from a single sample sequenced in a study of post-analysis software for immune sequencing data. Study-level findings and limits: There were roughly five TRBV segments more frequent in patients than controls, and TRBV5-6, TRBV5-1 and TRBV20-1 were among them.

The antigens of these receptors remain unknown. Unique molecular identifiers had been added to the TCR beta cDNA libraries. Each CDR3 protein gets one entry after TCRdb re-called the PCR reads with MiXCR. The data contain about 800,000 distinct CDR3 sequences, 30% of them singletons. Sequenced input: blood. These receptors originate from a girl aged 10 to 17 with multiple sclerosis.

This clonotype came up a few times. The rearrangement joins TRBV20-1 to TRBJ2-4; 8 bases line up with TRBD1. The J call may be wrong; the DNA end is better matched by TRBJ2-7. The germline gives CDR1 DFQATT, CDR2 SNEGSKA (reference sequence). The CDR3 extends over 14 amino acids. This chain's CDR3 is CSASFRGRNHEQYF. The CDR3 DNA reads TGCAGTGCTAGTTTCAGGGGGCGCAACCACGAGCAGTACTTC.

The CDR3 spells CASTLLSGETQYF. CDR3 in DNA: TGTGCCAGCACCCTCTTGTCGGGAGAGACCCAGTACTTC. The J gene is TRBJ2-5, the V gene TRBV12-3 or TRBV12-4; D is undetermined. V lost 7 bases and J lost 4, with 13 bases in between. The length of the CDR3 is 13 residues.

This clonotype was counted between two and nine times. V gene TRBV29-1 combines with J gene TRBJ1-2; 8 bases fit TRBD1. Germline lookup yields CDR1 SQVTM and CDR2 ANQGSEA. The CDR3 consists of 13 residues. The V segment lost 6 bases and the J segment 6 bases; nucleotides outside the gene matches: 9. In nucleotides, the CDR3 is TGCAGCGTCCCAGGGGGCGCGAGGGATGGCTACACCTTC. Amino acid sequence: CSVPGGARDGYTF.

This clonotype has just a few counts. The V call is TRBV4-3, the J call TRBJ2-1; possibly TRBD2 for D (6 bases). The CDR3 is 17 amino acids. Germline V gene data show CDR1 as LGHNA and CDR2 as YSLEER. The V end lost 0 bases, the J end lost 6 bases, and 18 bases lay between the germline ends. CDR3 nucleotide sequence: TGCGCCAGCAGCCAAGACTGGCGGGAAGGCGATTTCAATGAGCAGTTCTTC. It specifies CASSQDWREGDFNEQFF.

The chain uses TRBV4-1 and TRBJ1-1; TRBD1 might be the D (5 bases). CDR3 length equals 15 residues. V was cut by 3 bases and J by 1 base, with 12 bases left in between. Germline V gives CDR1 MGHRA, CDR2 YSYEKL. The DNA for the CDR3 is TGCGCCAGCAGCCAGATCCGGGACGGGAACACTGAAGCTTTCTTT. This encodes CASSQIRDGNTEAFF.

Here the CDR3 DNA reads TGTGCCAGCAGTTATTCCGGGGAGGGAGCCTATAATTCACCCCTCCACTTT. Translating it yields CASSYSGEGAYNSPLHF. V is TRBV6-6 and J is TRBJ1-6; D gene unclear. V was cut by 3 bases and J by 2 bases, with 14 bases left in between. The V gene's germline CDR1 is MNHNY and CDR2 SVGAGI (reference sequence). This CDR3 is 17 amino acids long.

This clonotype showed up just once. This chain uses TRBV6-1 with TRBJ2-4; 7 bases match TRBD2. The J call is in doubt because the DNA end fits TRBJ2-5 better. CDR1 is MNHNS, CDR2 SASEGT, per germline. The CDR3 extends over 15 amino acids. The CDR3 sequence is CASSLVGSREGTQYF. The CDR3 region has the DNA TGTGCCAGCAGCCTAGTAGGATCCAGGGAGGGGACCCAGTACTTC.

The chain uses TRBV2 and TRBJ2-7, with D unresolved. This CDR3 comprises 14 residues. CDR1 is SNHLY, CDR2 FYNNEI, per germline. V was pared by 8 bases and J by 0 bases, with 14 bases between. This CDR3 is CASGQGSSSYEQYF. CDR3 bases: TGTGCCAGCGGCCAAGGGTCGAGCTCCTACGAGCAGTACTTC.

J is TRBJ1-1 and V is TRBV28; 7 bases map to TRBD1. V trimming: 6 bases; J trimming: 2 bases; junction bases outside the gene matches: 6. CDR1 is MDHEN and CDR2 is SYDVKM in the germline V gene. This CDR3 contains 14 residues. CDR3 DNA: TGTGCCAGCAGAAACCGACAGGGAAACACTGAAGCTTTCTTT. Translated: CASRNRQGNTEAFF.

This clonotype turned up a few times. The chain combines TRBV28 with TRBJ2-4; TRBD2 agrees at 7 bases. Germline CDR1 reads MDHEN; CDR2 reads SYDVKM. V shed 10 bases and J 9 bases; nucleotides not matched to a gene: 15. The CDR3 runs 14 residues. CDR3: CATNLLARGGIQYF. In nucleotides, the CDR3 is TGTGCCACCAACTTACTAGCGAGGGGTGGCATTCAGTACTTC.

The CDR3 nucleotides read TGTGCCAGCAGCCAAGGACTTGGGGGCAGCGCTGAAGCTTTCTTT. Translating it yields CASSQGLGGSAEAFF. The chain links TRBV4-2 to TRBJ1-1; TRBD1 might be the D (6 bases). V was cut by 1 base and J by 6 bases, with 15 bases left in between. The CDR3 runs to 15 residues. CDR1 is LGHNA, CDR2 YNFKEQ, per germline.

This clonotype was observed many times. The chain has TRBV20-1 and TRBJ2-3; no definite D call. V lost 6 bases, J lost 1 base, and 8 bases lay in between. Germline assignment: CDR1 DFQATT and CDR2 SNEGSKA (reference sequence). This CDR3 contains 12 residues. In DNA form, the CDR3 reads TGCAGTGCGCCGCCGGGCACAGATACGCAGTATTTT. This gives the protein CSAPPGTDTQYF.

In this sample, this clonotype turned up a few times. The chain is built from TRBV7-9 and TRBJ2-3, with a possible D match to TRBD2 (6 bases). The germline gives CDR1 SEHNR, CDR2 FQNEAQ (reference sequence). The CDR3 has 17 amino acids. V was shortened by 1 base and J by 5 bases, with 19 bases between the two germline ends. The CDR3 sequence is CASSLGKVVDGGDTQYF. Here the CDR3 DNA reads TGTGCCAGCAGCTTAGGTAAAGTGGTCGACGGGGGAGATACGCAGTATTTT.

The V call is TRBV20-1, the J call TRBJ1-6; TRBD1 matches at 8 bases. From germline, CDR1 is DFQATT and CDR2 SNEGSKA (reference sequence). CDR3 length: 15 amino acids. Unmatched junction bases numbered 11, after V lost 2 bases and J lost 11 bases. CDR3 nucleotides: TGCAGTGCTAGACCCCAAGGACAGGGAGCTACACCCCTCCACTTT. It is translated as CSARPQGQGATPLHF.

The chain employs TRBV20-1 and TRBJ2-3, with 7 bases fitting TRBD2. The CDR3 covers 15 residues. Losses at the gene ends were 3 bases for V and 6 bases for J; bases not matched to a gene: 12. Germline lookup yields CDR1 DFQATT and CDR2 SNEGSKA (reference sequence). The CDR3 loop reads CSASPQRGPGDTQYF. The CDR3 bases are TGCAGTGCTAGTCCTCAGCGGGGACCCGGGGATACGCAGTATTTT.

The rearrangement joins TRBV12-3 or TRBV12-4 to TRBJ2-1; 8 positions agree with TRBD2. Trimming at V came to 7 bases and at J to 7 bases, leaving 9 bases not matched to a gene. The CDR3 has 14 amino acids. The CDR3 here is CASTPGLVINEQFF. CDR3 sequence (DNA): TGTGCCAGCACTCCGGGACTAGTTATAAATGAGCAGTTCTTC.

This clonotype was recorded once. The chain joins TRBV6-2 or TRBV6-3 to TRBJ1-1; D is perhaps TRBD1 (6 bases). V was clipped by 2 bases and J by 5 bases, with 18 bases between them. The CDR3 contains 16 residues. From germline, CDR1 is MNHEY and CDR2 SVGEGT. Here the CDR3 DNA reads TGTGCCAGCAGTTACCCCGTTGGGGGGGCGAGGACTGAAGCTTTCTTT. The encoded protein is CASSYPVGGARTEAFF.

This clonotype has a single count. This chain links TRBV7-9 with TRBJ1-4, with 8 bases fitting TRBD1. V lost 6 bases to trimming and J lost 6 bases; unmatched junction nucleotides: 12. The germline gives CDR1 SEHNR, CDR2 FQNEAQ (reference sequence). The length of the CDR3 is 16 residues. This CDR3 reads CASSLRSTGEDEKLFF. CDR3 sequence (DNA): TGTGCCAGCAGTTTACGCTCGACAGGGGAAGATGAAAAACTGTTTTTT.

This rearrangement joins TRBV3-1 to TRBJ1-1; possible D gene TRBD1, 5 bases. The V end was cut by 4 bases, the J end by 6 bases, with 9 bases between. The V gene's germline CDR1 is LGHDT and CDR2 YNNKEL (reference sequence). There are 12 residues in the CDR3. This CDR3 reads CASSLPGAEAFF. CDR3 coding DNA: TGTGCCAGCAGCCTCCCGGGGGCTGAAGCTTTCTTT.

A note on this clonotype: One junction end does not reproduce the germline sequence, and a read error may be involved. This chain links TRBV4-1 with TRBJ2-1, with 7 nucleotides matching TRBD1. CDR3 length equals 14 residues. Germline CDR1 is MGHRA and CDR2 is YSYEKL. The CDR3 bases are TGCGCCTGCAGCCCCCAGGGGGACTACAATGAGCAGTTCTTC. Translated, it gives CACSPQGDYNEQFF.

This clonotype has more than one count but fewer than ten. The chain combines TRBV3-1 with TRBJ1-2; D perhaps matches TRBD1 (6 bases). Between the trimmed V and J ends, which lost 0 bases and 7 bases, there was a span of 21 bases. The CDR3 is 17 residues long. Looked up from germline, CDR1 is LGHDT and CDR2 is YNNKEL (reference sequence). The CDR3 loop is CASSQDFAGHLKGGYTF. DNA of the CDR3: TGTGCCAGCAGCCAAGATTTCGCGGGACACCTAAAGGGTGGCTACACCTTC.

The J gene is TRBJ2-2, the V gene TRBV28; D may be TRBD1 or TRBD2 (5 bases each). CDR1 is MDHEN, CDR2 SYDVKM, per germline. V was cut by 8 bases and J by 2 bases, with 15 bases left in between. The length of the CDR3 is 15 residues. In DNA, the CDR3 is TGTGCCAGCCTAAAGGGACCGCTAAACACCGGGGAGCTGTTTTTT. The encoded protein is CASLKGPLNTGELFF.